This T cell receptor beta chain was profiled in a study of blood T cells in healthy people across ages. Then a second PCR, running about 7 to 11 cycles, was carried out with a sample-barcoded 5' primer and a J-beta primer mix. MiXCR was run by TCRdb on the 5' RACE reads, yielding one entry per CDR3 protein. The table lists fewer than 2,000,000 distinct CDR3 sequences, around 36% of them singletons. Germline V gene lookup returns CDR1 DFQATT and CDR2 SNEGSKA (reference sequence). This CDR3 comprises 15 residues. With 5 bases clipped from V and 5 bases from J, the junction kept 10 bases outside the gene matches. This clonotype showed up just a few times.

The rearrangement uses TRBV20-1 and TRBJ2-3; TRBD1 agrees at 10 bases. Sequencing was done on a sample of blood. The TCR originated in a woman in her twenties or thirties in good health. The DNA for the CDR3 is TGCAGTGCTCCGACAGGGGGCCACCTCCTAGATACGCAGTATTTT. It codes for CSAPTGGHLLDTQYF.